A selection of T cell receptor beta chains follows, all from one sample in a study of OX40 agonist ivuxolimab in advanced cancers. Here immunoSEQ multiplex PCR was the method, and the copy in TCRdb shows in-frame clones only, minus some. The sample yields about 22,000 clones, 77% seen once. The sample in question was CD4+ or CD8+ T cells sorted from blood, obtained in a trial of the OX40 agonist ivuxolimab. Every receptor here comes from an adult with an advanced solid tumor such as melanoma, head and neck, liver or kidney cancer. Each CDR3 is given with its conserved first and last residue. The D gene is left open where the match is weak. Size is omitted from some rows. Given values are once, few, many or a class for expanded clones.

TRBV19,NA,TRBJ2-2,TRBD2,CASSRGGPSGELFF,TGTGCCAGTAGTCGGGGGGGCCCTAGCGGGGAGCTGTTTTTT
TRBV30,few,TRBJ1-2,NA,CAWSVARNYGYTF,TGTGCCTGGAGTGTAGCGCGGAACTATGGCTACACCTTC
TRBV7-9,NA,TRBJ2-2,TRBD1,CASSAPFGQGETGELFF,TGTGCCAGCAGCGCACCTTTCGGACAGGGGGAAACCGGGGAGCTGTTTTTT
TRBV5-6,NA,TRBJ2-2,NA,CARHPGRLHGGELFF,TGTGCCAGGCACCCGGGACGGTTGCACGGCGGGGAGCTGTTTTTT
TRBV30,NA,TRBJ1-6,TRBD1,CAWSAPNRGKGNSPLHF,TGTGCCTGGAGCGCACCAAACAGGGGGAAGGGGAATTCACCCCTCCACTTT
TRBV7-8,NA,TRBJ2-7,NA,CASSLAGFGPHEQYF,TGTGCCAGCAGCTTAGCAGGGTTTGGTCCGCACGAGCAGTACTTC
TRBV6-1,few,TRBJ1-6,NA,CASSDRGYNSPLHF,TGTGCCAGCAGTGACAGGGGATATAATTCACCCCTCCACTTT
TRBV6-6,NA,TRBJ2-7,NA,CASSYSSSTSSYEQYF,TGTGCCAGCAGTTACTCGTCCAGCACAAGCTCCTACGAGCAGTACTTC
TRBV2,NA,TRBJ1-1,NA,CASGRGDTEAFF,TGTGCCAGCGGAAGAGGTGACACTGAAGCTTTCTTT
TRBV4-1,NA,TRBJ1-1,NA,CASSQVFGQNTEAFF,TGCGCCAGCAGCCAAGTGTTCGGACAGAACACTGAAGCTTTCTTT
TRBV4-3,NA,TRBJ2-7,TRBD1,CASSPSGTGTYEQYF,TGCGCCAGCAGCCCTTCCGGGACAGGGACCTACGAGCAGTACTTC
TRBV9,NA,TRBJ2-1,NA,CASSADSWTTDNEQFF,TGTGCCAGCAGCGCAGACTCTTGGACGACCGACAATGAGCAGTTCTTC
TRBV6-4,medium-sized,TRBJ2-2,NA,CASSETSTGELFF,TGTGCCAGCAGTGAGACTAGCACCGGGGAGCTGTTTTTT
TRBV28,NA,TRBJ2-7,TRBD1,CASSPTGDEQYF,TGTGCCAGCAGTCCGACAGGGGACGAGCAGTACTTC
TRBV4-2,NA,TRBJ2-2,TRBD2,CASSQVAGGAVTGELFF,TGTGCCAGCAGCCAAGTTGCCGGGGGGGCAGTCACCGGGGAGCTGTTTTTT
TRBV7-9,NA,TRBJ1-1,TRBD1,CASSGTGALNTEAFF,TGTGCCAGCAGCGGAACAGGGGCTTTGAACACTGAAGCTTTCTTT